In its sample, the clone carrying this T cell receptor (beta chain) was seen once. Assay used: immunoSEQ multiplex PCR; TCRdb lists only in-frame clones, some missing. This sample has approximately 76,000 clones; 85% to 90% occur once, and the top ten carry around 0.86%. Prior autoimmune disease or systemic immunosuppression barred patients. At baseline, cycle 4 day 1, and cycle 7 day 1, blood was sampled. These data belong to a study of OX40 agonist ivuxolimab in advanced cancers. Study summary: While on treatment, patients had intravenous ivuxolimab at 0.01 to 10 mg/kg every 2 weeks.

In germline, CDR1 is SGHRS, CDR2 YFSETQ. V shed 4 bases and J shed 2 bases, with 18 bases lying between them. This CDR3 comprises 16 residues. The receptor was isolated from an adult with an advanced solid tumor such as melanoma, head and neck, liver or kidney cancer. V usage is TRBV5-1 and J usage is TRBJ1-2; D call uncertain. The material was CD4+ or CD8+ T cells sorted from blood, obtained in a trial of the OX40 agonist ivuxolimab. CDR3 residues: CASSPSGDPRNYGYTF. In nucleotides, the CDR3 is TGCGCCAGCAGCCCTTCGGGCGACCCTAGGAACTATGGCTACACCTTC.